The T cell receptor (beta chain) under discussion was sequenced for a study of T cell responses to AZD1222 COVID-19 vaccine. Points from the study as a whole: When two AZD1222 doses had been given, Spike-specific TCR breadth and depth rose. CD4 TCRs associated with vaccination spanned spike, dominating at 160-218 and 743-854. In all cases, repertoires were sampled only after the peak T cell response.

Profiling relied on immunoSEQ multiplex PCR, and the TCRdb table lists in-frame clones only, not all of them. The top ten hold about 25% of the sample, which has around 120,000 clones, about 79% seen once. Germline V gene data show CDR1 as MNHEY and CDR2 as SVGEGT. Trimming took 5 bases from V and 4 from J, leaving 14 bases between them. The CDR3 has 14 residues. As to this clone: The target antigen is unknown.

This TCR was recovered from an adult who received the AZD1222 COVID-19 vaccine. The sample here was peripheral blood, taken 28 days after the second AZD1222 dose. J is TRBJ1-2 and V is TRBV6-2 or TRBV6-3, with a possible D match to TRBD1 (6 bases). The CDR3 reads CASSPGQLFYGYTF. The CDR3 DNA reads TGTGCCAGCAGTCCCGGACAGCTGTTCTATGGCTACACCTTC.